Listed here are 2 T cell receptor beta chains from one sample, sequenced in a study of prognosis after radiotherapy for stage I lung cancer (dated by TCRdb to the early 2020s). TCRdb lists the instrument as Illumina HiSeq 3000. The TCR beta CDR3 region was amplified from genomic DNA by two rounds of multiplex PCR. In the first PCR round, primers specific to each TRBV and TRBJ gene were used, and the primer sequences were filed in Chinese patent CN105087789A. TCRdb reprocessing: public reads trimmed at Q25 with fastp, clones called with MiXCR, in-frame beta chains kept. Rows are unified per CDR3 protein, each entry keeping the most common DNA and genes. The sample records tens of thousands of distinct CDR3 sequences, about 30% of which are singletons. In total, the top ten clones hold about 7.5% of the sample. The starting material was PBMCs, obtained before or after stereotactic body radiation therapy (not recorded which). Source of these receptors: a donor aged 50 or older with non-small cell lung cancer.

This clonotype has at least ten counts. This chain links TRBV7-2 with TRBJ2-5, with D unclear. The CDR3 spans 12 residues. Trimming shortened V by 5 bases and J by 7 bases, and 11 bases separated the two germline ends. The germline gives CDR1 SGHTA, CDR2 FQGNSA. The CDR3 region has the DNA TGTGCCAGCAGCCCCTCCCGGAGGACCCAGTACTTC. This encodes CASSPSRRTQYF.

The chain recombines TRBV12-3 or TRBV12-4 with TRBJ2-2; D gene unclear. This CDR3 has 11 amino acids. Deletions cut 8 bases from V and 10 bases from J, with 11 bases between. CDR3 in amino acids: CASGSRLELFF. The CDR3 nucleotides read TGTGCCAGCGGTTCCCGACTGGAGCTGTTTTTT.